The 30 T cell receptor beta chains below were found in one sample sequenced in a study of T cell repertoires in cytomegalovirus infection. TCRdb re-called the reads through MiXCR, storing one row per CDR3 protein. The sample has about 920,000 distinct CDR3 sequences, around 30% seen once. These receptors' targets are unknown. The sample was cultured CD8+ T cells from PBMCs, taken from culture after CMV antigen stimulation. The source is a human donor in good health (CMV status not recorded). Some clones in this sample may be carry-over from other donors' samples.

The chain recombines TRBV6-1 with TRBJ1-2; D is uncertain. The germline V gene encodes CDR1 MNHNS and CDR2 SASEGT. The CDR3 contains 16 residues. Trimming cost V 2 bases and J 1 base, with 14 bases left between them. The CDR3 DNA reads as TGTGCCAGCAGTGAATGGGTGCAGCAGATTAACTATGGCTACACCTTC. It codes for CASSEWVQQINYGYTF.

This chain links TRBV9 with TRBJ1-2, with D tentatively TRBD1 (5 bases). This CDR3 contains 14 residues. The V end lost 0 bases, the J end lost 4 bases, and 10 bases lay between the germline ends. In germline, CDR1 is SGDLS, CDR2 YYNGEE. This CDR3 reads CASSVEGVSYGYTF. Written as DNA, the CDR3 is TGTGCCAGCAGCGTAGAAGGGGTGAGCTATGGCTACACCTTC.

The chain combines TRBV6-6 with TRBJ1-5; D unclear. The DNA matches TRBJ2-3 better at its end, which makes the J call doubtful. Looked up from germline, CDR1 is MNHNY and CDR2 is SVGAGI (reference sequence). This CDR3 comprises 14 residues. CDR3 amino acids: CASSYLGLNQPQYF. Here the CDR3 DNA reads TGTGCCAGCAGTTACCTGGGTCTTAATCAGCCCCAGTATTTT.

Comment on this clonotype: The junction departs from the called germline gene at one end, perhaps through a read error. CDR3 bases: TGTGTCAGCAGCTCCGCGACTGAAGCTTTCTTT. Amino acid sequence: CVSSSATEAFF. This chain links TRBV13 with TRBJ1-1; D not resolved. In germline, CDR1 is PRHDT, CDR2 FYEKMQ (reference sequence). The CDR3 covers 11 residues.

This clonotype was found many times. The CDR3: CASSSDGPYSNQPQHF. CDR3 in DNA: TGTGCCAGCAGTTCTGACGGACCATATAGCAATCAGCCCCAGCATTTT. This chain uses TRBV7-8 with TRBJ1-5, with D hard to call. CDR1 and CDR2 from the germline V gene are SGHVS and FQNEAQ. Between the trimmed V and J ends, which lost 6 bases and 0 bases, there was a span of 15 bases. CDR3 length: 16 amino acids.

The J gene is TRBJ2-5, the V gene TRBV7-6; 8 bases map to TRBD1. The V gene's germline CDR1 is SGHVS and CDR2 FNYEAQ. The CDR3 is made up of 20 amino acids. Trimming removed 1 base from V and 5 bases from J; junction bases left unmatched: 21. CDR3 sequence reads: CASSLVHGQSGQGPGETQYF. CDR3 nucleotides: TGTGCCAGCAGCTTAGTGCACGGACAATCCGGACAGGGTCCCGGGGAGACCCAGTACTTC. The whole variable domain, remainder taken from reference TRBV7-6 and TRBJ2-5, is GAGVSQSPRYKVTKRGQDVALRCDPISGHVSLYWYRQALGQGPEFLTYFNYEAQQDKSGLPNDRFSAERPEGSISTLTIQRTEQRDSAMYRCASSLVHGQSGQGPGETQYFGPGTRLLVL.

This clonotype has a handful of counts. The chain is built from TRBV5-1 and TRBJ2-2; D is unresolved. Germline V gene lookup returns CDR1 SGHRS and CDR2 YFSETQ. Trimming took 4 bases from V and 0 from J, leaving 10 bases between them. The CDR3 runs to 15 residues. The CDR3 loop reads CASSPIRPNTGELFF. CDR3 nucleotides: TGCGCCAGCAGCCCTATCAGACCGAACACCGGGGAGCTGTTTTTT.

This clonotype was recorded at least ten times. The chain employs TRBV6-4 and TRBJ2-1; D gene unclear. This CDR3 is built from 14 residues. V shed 7 bases and J shed 8 bases, with 18 bases lying between them. Germline lookup yields CDR1 MRHNA and CDR2 SNTAGT. Here the CDR3 DNA reads TGTGCCAGCATTCCCACCCCGATCTCCCATGAGCAGTTCTTC. Its translation is CASIPTPISHEQFF.

The chain recombines TRBV19 with TRBJ2-3, with D possibly TRBD1 on 6 matching bases. Germline assignment: CDR1 LNHDA and CDR2 SQIVND (reference sequence). The V and J ends lost 7 bases and 1 base respectively, with 18 bases between them. This CDR3 region has 16 residues. This CDR3 is CASTSGNRARTDTQYF. Here the CDR3 DNA reads TGTGCCAGTACATCGGGAAACAGGGCTCGCACAGATACGCAGTATTTT.

The chain combines TRBV20-1 with TRBJ2-3, with D maybe TRBD1 (6 bases). The V and J ends lost 7 bases and 3 bases respectively, with 14 bases between them. This CDR3 has 13 residues. Germline V gene sequence: CDR1 DFQATT, CDR2 SNEGSKA (reference sequence). The CDR3 spells CSVVWGQTDTQYF. The CDR3 DNA follows: TGCAGTGTGGTCTGGGGGCAGACAGATACGCAGTATTTT.

The chain couples TRBV7-8 to TRBJ2-3; tentatively, D is TRBD1 (6 bases). Germline-derived CDR1 and CDR2 are SGHVS and FQNEAQ. The CDR3 covers 14 residues. The V gene lost 5 bases and the J gene lost 2 bases, with 11 bases spanning the gap. The CDR3 DNA follows: TGTGCCAGCAGCCCCCAGGGGACCACAGATACGCAGTATTTT. Translation: CASSPQGTTDTQYF.

The rearrangement uses TRBV7-3 and TRBJ1-5, with D tentatively TRBD1 (5 bases). The CDR3 contains 17 residues. The V gene lost 0 bases and the J gene lost 6 bases, with 18 bases spanning the gap. Germline V gene lookup returns CDR1 SGHTA and CDR2 FQGTGA. CDR3 DNA sequence: TGTGCCAGCAGCTTAACACAAGGCCCCCTAAGGGGTCAGCCCCAGCATTTT. Translation: CASSLTQGPLRGQPQHF.

This CDR3 is CASSEGTANYEQYF. CDR3 DNA: TGTGCCAGCAGTGAGGGGACAGCCAACTACGAGCAGTACTTC. The genes are TRBV6-1 and TRBJ2-7; 7 nucleotides agree with TRBD1. The CDR3 runs 14 residues. V was clipped by 3 bases and J by 3 bases; unmatched bases: 5. Germline V lookup: CDR1 MNHNS, CDR2 SASEGT.

This rearrangement joins TRBV7-6 to TRBJ1-1; TRBD1 is a possible D gene (5 bases). Per germline, CDR1 SGHVS and CDR2 FNYEAQ. V lost 5 bases, J lost 0 bases, and 16 bases lay in between. This CDR3 is built from 16 residues. The CDR3: CASSRFGGGMNTEAFF. The CDR3 coding sequence is TGTGCCAGCAGCCGCTTTGGGGGAGGAATGAACACTGAAGCTTTCTTT.

About this clonotype itself: One base away lies a much larger clone, so this may be a sequencing read error. The rearrangement joins TRBV6-1 to TRBJ2-7; D remains ambiguous. Trimming pared 7 bases from V and 2 bases from J, leaving 3 bases between. The CDR3 spans 10 residues. Germline CDR1 and CDR2: MNHNS and SASEGT. CDR3: CASTPYEQYF. For the CDR3, the DNA is TGTGCCAGCACCCCCTACGAGCAGTACTTC.

The V call is TRBV9, the J call TRBJ2-2; D gene uncertain. Germline V gene lookup returns CDR1 SGDLS and CDR2 YYNGEE. The CDR3 extends over 15 amino acids. The V gene lost 0 bases and the J gene lost 1 base, with 7 bases spanning the gap. The CDR3 sequence is CASSVGRGNTGELFF. The CDR3 nucleotides read TGTGCCAGCAGCGTAGGGAGAGGGAACACCGGGGAGCTGTTTTTT. Looking up the rest from reference TRBV9 and TRBJ2-2 gives the full variable domain: DSGVTQTPKHLITATGQRVTLRCSPRSGDLSVYWYQQSLDQGLQFLIQYYNGEERAKGNILERFSAQQFPDLHSELNLSSLELGDSALYFCASSVGRGNTGELFFGEGSRLTVL.

The V gene is TRBV7-6, the J gene TRBJ2-5, with 9 bases lining up with TRBD2. The germline V gene encodes CDR1 SGHVS and CDR2 FNYEAQ. CDR3 length: 16 amino acids. The V segment lost 5 bases and the J segment 2 bases; nucleotides outside the gene matches: 9. The CDR3 DNA reads TGTGCCAGCAGCCCTAGGGCTAGCGGGGCGCAAGAGACCCAGTACTTC. Encoded protein: CASSPRASGAQETQYF. The full variable domain, with the rest looked up from reference TRBV7-6 and TRBJ2-5, is GAGVSQSPRYKVTKRGQDVALRCDPISGHVSLYWYRQALGQGPEFLTYFNYEAQQDKSGLPNDRFSAERPEGSISTLTIQRTEQRDSAMYRCASSPRASGAQETQYFGPGTRLLVL.

J is TRBJ2-7 and V is TRBV6-1, with D unresolved. The CDR3 has 13 amino acids. Germline V lookup: CDR1 MNHNS, CDR2 SASEGT. V shed 4 bases and J shed 3 bases, with 10 bases lying between them. This chain's CDR3 is CASSGLSGYEQYF. The CDR3 DNA follows: TGTGCCAGCAGTGGCCTCTCTGGCTACGAGCAGTACTTC.

This clonotype was counted a few times. The rearrangement joins TRBV9 to TRBJ2-5; tentatively, D is TRBD2 (5 bases). The CDR3 loop spans 16 amino acids. The V end lost 4 bases, the J end lost 1 base, and 17 bases lay between the germline ends. The germline CDR1 and CDR2 sequences are SGDLS and YYNGEE. The CDR3 loop reads CASSLLGSSLQETQYF. The CDR3 bases are TGTGCCAGCAGCCTCCTGGGGAGCTCCCTCCAAGAGACCCAGTACTTC.

In its sample, this clonotype was seen a few times. This chain uses TRBV20-1 with TRBJ1-1; D call uncertain. This CDR3 comprises 11 residues. The V gene lost 8 bases and the J gene lost 1 base, with 8 bases spanning the gap. CDR1 is DFQATT, CDR2 SNEGSKA, per germline (reference sequence). This CDR3 reads CSLPANTEAFF. The CDR3 DNA is TGCAGTCTCCCGGCGAACACTGAAGCTTTCTTT.

V gene TRBV7-8 combines with J gene TRBJ2-7; tentatively, D is TRBD2 (6 bases). The CDR3 extends over 16 amino acids. The V gene's germline CDR1 is SGHVS and CDR2 FQNEAQ. V dropped 3 bases and J dropped 4 bases, with 19 bases sitting between them. The CDR3 here is CASSFPTGETGYEQYF. Here the CDR3 DNA reads TGTGCCAGCAGCTTCCCCACGGGGGAAACGGGATACGAGCAGTACTTC.

This chain joins TRBV19 and TRBJ1-6; tentatively, D is TRBD1 (6 bases). The CDR3 extends over 15 amino acids. The V end lost 2 bases, the J end lost 9 bases, and 14 bases lay between the germline ends. Germline assignment: CDR1 LNHDA and CDR2 SQIVND (reference sequence). CDR3 nucleotide sequence: TGTGCCAGTAGTATAAACAGGGAATTGGGTTCACCCCTCCACTTT. Translation: CASSINRELGSPLHF.

This clonotype was observed a few times. The genes are TRBV12-3 or TRBV12-4 and TRBJ1-1; D possibly corresponds to TRBD1 (6 bases). V gave up 5 bases and J gave up 7 bases, with 17 bases separating them. The CDR3 length is 14 residues. The CDR3 DNA follows: TGTGCCAGCAGTCAAACGACAGGATGGGGTGAAGCTTTCTTT. Amino acid sequence: CASSQTTGWGEAFF.

There are many counts of this clonotype. The chain employs TRBV27 and TRBJ2-2, with D possibly being TRBD2 (6 bases). Trimming removed 4 bases from V and 0 bases from J, with 9 bases in between. CDR1 MNHEY and CDR2 SMNVEV come from the germline V gene (reference sequence). The CDR3 sequence is 15 residues long. The CDR3 reads CASSWGLPNTGELFF. The CDR3 DNA follows: TGTGCCAGCAGTTGGGGACTCCCGAACACCGGGGAGCTGTTTTTT.

This clonotype came up a few times. This chain connects TRBV7-9 to TRBJ2-5; 8 bases are a match to TRBD1. Germline V lookup: CDR1 SEHNR, CDR2 FQNEAQ (reference sequence). The CDR3 extends over 14 amino acids. With V trimmed by 5 bases and J by 4 bases, 6 bases remained unmatched. CDR3 sequence (DNA): TGTGCCAGCAGCAAGACAGGGGTAGGAGAGACCCAGTACTTC. Its protein is CASSKTGVGETQYF.

The rearrangement joins TRBV28 to TRBJ2-1; weak D call: TRBD1 (6 bases). This CDR3 has 14 amino acids. The V gene's germline CDR1 is MDHEN and CDR2 SYDVKM. Trimming cost V 10 bases and J 3 bases, with 16 bases left between them. The CDR3 protein is CATIPGQSYNEQFF. The CDR3, as DNA: TGTGCCACCATCCCGGGACAAAGCTACAATGAGCAGTTCTTC.

The sample holds a few counts of this clonotype. This rearrangement joins TRBV7-9 to TRBJ1-1; unclear D gene. The V and J ends lost 1 base and 7 bases respectively, with 7 bases between them. CDR1 and CDR2 (germline): SEHNR, FQNEAQ (reference sequence). The CDR3 runs 12 residues. Here the CDR3 DNA reads TGTGCCAGCAGCTTAGGCAGCCGTGAAGCTTTCTTT. Its translation is CASSLGSREAFF.

The sample holds a few counts of this clonotype. V gene TRBV27 combines with J gene TRBJ2-7, with 7 bases lining up with TRBD1. Per germline, CDR1 MNHEY and CDR2 SMNVEV (reference sequence). The CDR3 has 13 amino acids. Trimming cost V 5 bases and J 6 bases; bases outside gene matches: 7. The CDR3, as DNA: TGTGCCAGCAGTCCAGCGACAGGGTCCGAGCAGTACGTC. This sequence encodes CASSPATGSEQYV.

This clonotype was detected only a few times. One end of the junction fails to match germline, which may point to a read error. The V and J genes are TRBV7-7 and TRBJ2-3; D possibly corresponds to TRBD2 (7 bases). This CDR3 is 17 amino acids long. Germline V CDR1 and CDR2: SSHAT, FNYEAQ (reference sequence). DNA for the CDR3: TGTGCTAGCAGCTTGAAGGGATCGGCGGGGGCCTTAGATACGCAGTATTTT. It yields the protein CASSLKGSAGALDTQYF.

The CDR3, as DNA: TGTGCCAGTAGTGGGCGGACAGGGGGGAACTATGGCTACACCTTC. Residues: CASSGRTGGNYGYTF. The rearrangement links TRBV19 to TRBJ1-2; 10 bases line up with TRBD1. Germline CDR1 LNHDA, CDR2 SQIVND (reference sequence). Trimming cost V 5 bases and J 2 bases; bases outside gene matches: 5. The CDR3 length is 15 residues.